The subject of this entry is one T cell receptor beta chain. Per germline, CDR1 MDHEN and CDR2 SYDVKM. The CDR3 sequence is 12 residues long. The ends lost 8 bases at V and 2 bases at J; junction bases unmatched: 2. The protocol was immunoSEQ multiplex PCR, while the TCRdb copy is restricted to in-frame clones and leaves out a portion. This table has just over 80,000 clones, just over 95% appearing once. These data belong to a study of technical replicates of blood from a few donors. This TCR came from a human donor in good health. The chain joins TRBV28 to TRBJ1-1, with 7 positions matching TRBD1. The sequencing input was T cells isolated from PBMCs. The DNA of the CDR3 is TGTGCCAGCCGGACAGGCAACACTGAAGCTTTCTTT. Translating it yields CASRTGNTEAFF.